Below are 24 T cell receptor beta chains sequenced from a single sample in a study of identifying expanded T cells in peripheral blood. This table comes from immunoSEQ multiplex PCR, and its TCRdb copy is limited to in-frame clones, with some not included. This sample carries 70,000 to 95,000 clones, 85% to 90% of them seen once, and the ten largest clones take 3.5% to 5%. Sequencing was performed on blood. Source of these receptors: a person aged 18-70 years in good health.

Only one count was recorded for this clone. The chain links TRBV27 to TRBJ2-7, with 9 positions matching TRBD1. Looked up from germline, CDR1 is MNHEY and CDR2 is SMNVEV (reference sequence). Trimming cost V 6 bases and J 2 bases; bases outside gene matches: 2. The CDR3 has 13 amino acids. The CDR3 loop is CASSTGGAYEQYF. CDR3 DNA: TGTGCCAGCAGCACAGGGGGCGCCTACGAGCAGTACTTC.

The chain joins TRBV15 to TRBJ2-7, with TRBD2 matching 8 bases. The J segment lost 10 bases and the V segment lost 6 bases, leaving 11 bases of the junction unmatched. This CDR3 spans 13 amino acids. Looked up from germline, CDR1 is LNHNV and CDR2 is YYDKDF (reference sequence). In DNA, the CDR3 is TGTGCCACCAGGGAGAGCGGGAGTAGTTTCCAGTACTTC. Protein sequence: CATRESGSSFQYF.

The CDR3 region is CASSLVGRESSYNEQFF. CDR3 nucleotide sequence: TGTGCCAGCAGCTTAGTTGGACGCGAAAGCTCCTACAATGAGCAGTTCTTC. This chain uses TRBV5-6 with TRBJ2-1; no firm D call. Trimming took off 2 bases at V and 0 bases at J, with 15 bases between the two ends. CDR1 and CDR2 (germline): SGHDT, YYEEEE. The CDR3 spans 17 residues.

The chain combines TRBV6-5 with TRBJ2-5; weak D call: TRBD2 (5 bases). Germline loops: CDR1 MNHEY, CDR2 SVGAGI. V dropped 0 bases and J dropped 3 bases, with 14 bases sitting between them. CDR3 length: 16 residues. The CDR3 spells CASSYSGNPLEETQYF. The DNA of the CDR3 is TGTGCCAGCAGTTACTCCGGGAACCCTTTGGAAGAGACCCAGTACTTC.

The gene calls are TRBV5-1 and TRBJ2-7; 8 nucleotides line up with TRBD1. Per germline, CDR1 SGHRS and CDR2 YFSETQ. The CDR3 contains 13 residues. V lost 5 bases to trimming and J lost 5 bases; unmatched junction nucleotides: 6. The CDR3 DNA is TGCGCCAGCAGACAGGACAGGGTAAACGAGCAGTACTTC. Amino acids: CASRQDRVNEQYF.

This chain connects TRBV7-9 to TRBJ1-2; D remains unclear. Per germline, CDR1 SEHNR and CDR2 FQNEAQ (reference sequence). The CDR3 loop spans 12 amino acids. V lost 3 bases and J lost 2, with 4 bases in between. As DNA, the CDR3 is TGTGCCAGCAGCTTGCGAAACTATGGCTACACCTTC. This gives the protein CASSLRNYGYTF.

The count of this clone is one. The genes are TRBV7-9 and TRBJ2-3; no definite D call. Trimming pared 1 base from V and 5 bases from J, leaving 1 base between. The CDR3 has 11 residues. Germline CDR1 reads SEHNR; CDR2 reads FQNEAQ (reference sequence). In DNA, the CDR3 is TGTGCCAGCAGCTTAGAAGATACGCAGTATTTT. Translated: CASSLEDTQYF.

The chain recombines TRBV28 with TRBJ2-1, with D possibly being TRBD1 or TRBD2 (5 bases each). CDR1 is MDHEN and CDR2 is SYDVKM in the germline V gene. The CDR3 consists of 15 residues. V shed 7 bases and J shed 10 bases, with 23 bases lying between them. The CDR3: CASTFLGPQAGEQFF. Written as DNA, the CDR3 is TGTGCCAGCACCTTCCTGGGACCGCAGGCTGGCGAGCAGTTCTTC.

The CDR3 protein is CAWSVRGPWGEKLFF. CDR3 DNA: TGTGCCTGGAGTGTACGGGGCCCTTGGGGCGAAAAACTGTTTTTT. V and J are TRBV30 and TRBJ1-4; D might be TRBD1 (5 bases). V lost 0 bases to trimming and J lost 8 bases, with 16 bases between them. In germline, CDR1 is GTSNPN, CDR2 SVGIG (reference sequence). The CDR3 covers 15 residues.

The chain has TRBV10-3 and TRBJ1-2; possible D gene TRBD1, 6 bases. V was clipped by 5 bases and J by 4 bases, with 17 bases between them. The CDR3 has 15 amino acids. Germline assignment: CDR1 ENHRY and CDR2 SYGVKD. CDR3 bases: TGTGCCATCAGTACGAAGGAAAACAGGGTCTATGGCTACACCTTC. This encodes CAISTKENRVYGYTF.

The V and J genes are TRBV2 and TRBJ2-7, with 9 bases aligning to TRBD1. The junction had 7 bases not matched to a gene; V was cut back by 7 bases and J by 6 bases. Germline V gene data show CDR1 as SNHLY and CDR2 as FYNNEI. The CDR3 covers 13 residues. Here the CDR3 DNA reads TGTGCCAGCAATTCACAGGGGGCAGGCGAGCAGTACTTC. Translating it yields CASNSQGAGEQYF.

The chain recombines TRBV28 with TRBJ2-7, with D unresolved. CDR3 length: 11 amino acids. V was shortened by 3 bases and J by 3 bases, with 3 bases between the two germline ends. The germline gives CDR1 MDHEN, CDR2 SYDVKM. The CDR3 loop reads CASSFSYEQYF. In nucleotides, the CDR3 is TGTGCCAGCAGTTTTAGCTACGAGCAGTACTTC.

The chain couples TRBV4-3 to TRBJ2-3; no definite D call. There are 16 residues in the CDR3. V lost 4 bases to trimming and J lost 1 base, with 15 bases between them. The germline V gene encodes CDR1 LGHNA and CDR2 YSLEER. As DNA, the CDR3 is TGCGCCAGCAGCCGCGGTGGCTTGACCGGCACAGATACGCAGTATTTT. Its translation: CASSRGGLTGTDTQYF.

The V gene is TRBV19, the J gene TRBJ2-6; D ambiguous. This CDR3 has 14 residues. V dropped 4 bases and J dropped 0 bases, with 4 bases sitting between them. Germline V CDR1 and CDR2: LNHDA, SQIVND (reference sequence). CDR3 in DNA: TGTGCCAGTAGTACCTTCTCTGGGGCCAACGTCCTGACTTTC. Its translation: CASSTFSGANVLTF. The full variable domain, rest sourced from reference TRBV19 and TRBJ2-6, is DGGITQSPKYLFRKEGQNVTLSCEQNLNHDAMYWYRQDPGQGLRLIYYSQIVNDFQKGDIAEGYSVSREKKESFPLTVTSAQKNPTAFYLCASSTFSGANVLTFGAGSRLTVL.

The genes are TRBV7-6 and TRBJ2-7; no firm D call. V was pared by 1 base and J by 1 base, with 11 bases between. The germline V gene has CDR1 SGHVS and CDR2 FNYEAQ. This CDR3 has 15 residues. The CDR3 here is CASSLGRVNSYEQYF. In DNA form, the CDR3 reads TGTGCCAGCAGCTTAGGTAGGGTCAATTCCTACGAGCAGTACTTC. Complete variable domain (other parts from reference TRBV7-6 and TRBJ2-7): GAGVSQSPRYKVTKRGQDVALRCDPISGHVSLYWYRQALGQGPEFLTYFNYEAQQDKSGLPNDRFSAERPEGSISTLTIQRTEQRDSAMYRCASSLGRVNSYEQYFGPGTRLTVT.

This chain connects TRBV18 to TRBJ1-5, with a tentative D call TRBD1 (5 bases). V was shortened by 1 base and J by 0 bases, with 7 bases between the two germline ends. Per germline, CDR1 KGHSH and CDR2 LQKENI. The CDR3 consists of 15 residues. The CDR3 DNA reads as TGTGCCAGCTCACCACAAACAGGTAGCAATCAGCCCCAGCATTTT. This sequence encodes CASSPQTGSNQPQHF.

The chain recombines TRBV4-1 with TRBJ2-1, with 7 bases lining up with TRBD1. With 1 base clipped from V and 11 bases from J, the junction kept 11 bases outside the gene matches. Germline V lookup: CDR1 MGHRA, CDR2 YSYEKL. This CDR3 contains 15 residues. CDR3 nucleotides: TGCGCCAGCAGCCAAGCCCCCGGGACAGAGTATAAGCAGTTCTTC. Encoded protein: CASSQAPGTEYKQFF.

This sequence joins TRBV30 and TRBJ2-1; the match to TRBD2 covers 8 bases. In germline, CDR1 is GTSNPN, CDR2 SVGIG (reference sequence). The V gene end was trimmed by 3 bases and the J gene end by 4 bases; junction bases not matched to a gene: 14. CDR3 length equals 17 residues. The CDR3 DNA is TGTGCCTGGAGGTTACCCCGGGTAGCGGGGTTATACAATGAGCAGTTCTTC. Translation gives CAWRLPRVAGLYNEQFF. Supplemented by reference TRBV30 and TRBJ2-1, the full variable domain reads SQTIHQWPATLVQPVGSPLSLECTVEGTSNPNLYWYRQAAGRGLQLLFYSVGIGQISSEVPQNLSASRPQDRQFILSSKKLLLSDSGFYLCAWRLPRVAGLYNEQFFGPGTRLTVL.

V and J are TRBV7-2 and TRBJ2-7, with D perhaps matching TRBD1 or TRBD2 (6 bases each). CDR1 and CDR2 (germline): SGHTA, FQGNSA. Trimming removed 1 base at V and 7 bases at J, with 17 bases between. The CDR3 is 15 amino acids. CDR3 bases: TGTGCCAGCAGCTTAGGGCTGGAGGGGGGTCGAGAGCAGTACTTC. Its protein is CASSLGLEGGREQYF.

V and J are TRBV2 and TRBJ2-7; possible D gene TRBD2, 5 bases. Trimming pared 2 bases from V and 3 bases from J, leaving 14 bases between. The CDR3 has 15 amino acids. The germline CDR1 and CDR2 sequences are SNHLY and FYNNEI. CDR3 nucleotides: TGTGCCAGCAGTGAACACGAGGGTAAAAACTACGAGCAGTACTTC. Translated, it gives CASSEHEGKNYEQYF.

The chain recombines TRBV2 with TRBJ2-7, with 7 bases lining up with TRBD1. Germline V gene lookup returns CDR1 SNHLY and CDR2 FYNNEI. Trimming cost V 5 bases and J 0 bases; bases outside gene matches: 4. The CDR3 extends over 14 amino acids. CDR3 amino acids: CASSRDRTSYEQYF. DNA for the CDR3: TGTGCCAGCAGTCGGGACAGAACCTCCTACGAGCAGTACTTC.

The chain is built from TRBV4-2 and TRBJ1-1; D not resolved. Between the trimmed V and J ends, which lost 0 bases and 5 bases, there was a span of 16 bases. The CDR3 is 16 amino acids. Germline assignment: CDR1 LGHNA and CDR2 YNFKEQ. CDR3 amino acids: CASSQDPRALWTEAFF. For the CDR3, the DNA is TGTGCCAGCAGCCAAGATCCCCGGGCCCTCTGGACTGAAGCTTTCTTT.

The genes are TRBV19 and TRBJ2-3; 8 nucleotides align to TRBD1. The V gene's germline CDR1 is LNHDA and CDR2 SQIVND (reference sequence). V lost 9 bases and J lost 1; bases outside the gene matches: 6. The CDR3 is 14 residues long. As DNA, the CDR3 is TGTGCCAGCAGGACAGGGACCGGCACAGATACGCAGTATTTT. Amino acid sequence: CASRTGTGTDTQYF. The complete variable domain, with remaining parts taken from reference TRBV19 and TRBJ2-3, reads DGGITQSPKYLFRKEGQNVTLSCEQNLNHDAMYWYRQDPGQGLRLIYYSQIVNDFQKGDIAEGYSVSREKKESFPLTVTSAQKNPTAFYLCASRTGTGTDTQYFGPGTRLTVL.

CDR3 sequence reads: CASSFGGGEGTDTQYF. Written as DNA, the CDR3 is TGCGCCAGCAGCTTCGGGGGCGGGGAGGGCACAGATACGCAGTATTTT. The chain links TRBV5-1 to TRBJ2-3; the D call may be TRBD1 or TRBD2 (6 bases each). Trimming took off 2 bases at V and 1 base at J, with 14 bases between the two ends. Germline loops: CDR1 SGHRS, CDR2 YFSETQ. The CDR3 has 16 residues.